This TCR beta chain appears in the sequencing data of a study of T cell responses to AZD1222 COVID-19 vaccine (dated by TCRdb to about 2021). A note on the overall study: A total of 233 trial participants underwent TCR sequencing, of whom roughly 210 had received two doses of AZD1222 and some 25 had received two doses of the MenACWY control vaccine. Trial participants were enrolled by age into subgroups of 18-55, 56-69 and 70-plus years, and approximately 150, 30 and 60 TCR-sequenced participants, respectively, were included in these subgroups.

In the paper's terms, the time point label means: about 28 days (+/-7) after the second vaccine dose. AZD1222 recipients with second doses at about 4 weeks or about 12 weeks were pooled, because spike-specific TCR depth and breadth did not differ between schedules. Vaccinee samples came from UK trials COV001 and COV002, including a single-blind randomized controlled phase 2/3 trial of AZD1222 (ChAdOx1 nCoV-19) in healthy adults. For TCRbeta chain sequencing, PBMC samples were collected from trial participants at day 0 and at day 28 after the second dose. As concerns this clone: It has no known antigen specificity. Base qualities are missing; no much larger clone stands one base away.

Findings and caveats that apply to the study as a whole: The 56-69-year group was small, and its depth increase did not reach significance, likely because of low power. Because no day 14 peak-response samples were available, repertoires were characterized only after the peak T cell response. The vaccine-associated CD4 TCRs covered the entire spike protein, and the dominant responses fell in regions 160-218 and 743-854. Participants were mostly white British and included more females than males, and it was suggested by the authors that clonal diversity may have been underestimated. Conclusions about previously exposed vaccinees are limited, since just 5 or 6 AZD1222 recipients were seropositive for SARS-CoV-2 at baseline. Spike-specific TCR breadth and depth rose significantly after two AZD1222 doses compared with day 0 and with MenACWY recipients. Reportedly, almost half of the unique spike-specific TCRs recognized epitopes lying outside the regions that are mutated in the B.1.351 and B.1.1.7 variants.

The CDR3 sequence holds 15 residues, the cysteine and phenylalanine included. Only the CDR3 portion is preserved as DNA: 45 bases, with reading frame beginning at the first base. CDR1 is given as LGHDT and CDR2 as YNNKEL, both from the germline V gene (reference sequence). Cut back by 1 base and 6 bases, the V and J ends lie 13 bases apart. The CDR3 regions of human TCRbeta chains were analyzed by immunosequencing. The paper's processing steps were these. Repertoire TCRs were checked for matches against a reference library of SARS-CoV-2-specific TCRs that had been generated using the MIRA antigen-specificity platform. Breadth meant the fraction of unique TCRs that were SARS-CoV-2-associated, whereas depth meant the fraction of total T cells that were SARS-CoV-2-associated. Using the MIRA data, each spike-specific TCR was mapped to the spike region that the TCR reacts to and placed in a CD4 or CD8 class. Log10-transformed breadth and depth values were compared by one-way ANOVA with Sidak's multiple comparisons tests. Held by TCRdb, this immuneACCESS table contains in-frame sequences only and omits some clones. Under half of the omission traces to an unresolved V gene where checked; the cause of the rest is unknown. V, J and clone size derive from that table, while D and trimming were established from the DNA sequence. In this sample the table shows around 130,000 clones, approximately 91% of which occur a single time. Together, the top ten hold 1.5% to 2% of the sample.

In this chain, TRBV3-1 (or the pseudogene TRBV3-2) is recombined with TRBJ1-5; matching of 5 bases hints at TRBD1 as the D gene. The sequenced sample was peripheral blood, obtained 28 days after the second AZD1222 dose. The sequence was collected from an adult who received the AZD1222 COVID-19 vaccine. The DNA reads as follows: TGTGCCAGCAGCCAAGGGCGAGGGGCCGGTCAGCCCCAGCATTTT. It translates as CASSQGRGAGQPQHF.